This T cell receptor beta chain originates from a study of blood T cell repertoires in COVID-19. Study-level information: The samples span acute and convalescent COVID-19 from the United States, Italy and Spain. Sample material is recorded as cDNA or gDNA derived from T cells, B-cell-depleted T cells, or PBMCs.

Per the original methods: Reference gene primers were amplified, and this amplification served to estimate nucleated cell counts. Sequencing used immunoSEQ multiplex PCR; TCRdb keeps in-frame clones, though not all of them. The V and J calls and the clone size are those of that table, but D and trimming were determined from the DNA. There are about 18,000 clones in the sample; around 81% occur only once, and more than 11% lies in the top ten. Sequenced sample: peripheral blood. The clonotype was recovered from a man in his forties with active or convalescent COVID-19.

The CDR3 region is CAISSPTGGVGTDTQYF. The CDR3 coding sequence is TGTGCCATCAGCAGTCCCACAGGGGGTGTTGGGACAGATACGCAGTATTTT. The gene calls are TRBV10-3 and TRBJ2-3, with 8 bases that match TRBD1. The V gene's germline CDR1 is ENHRY and CDR2 SYGVKD. Trimming at V came to 6 bases and at J to 3 bases, leaving 14 bases not matched to a gene. The CDR3 has 17 amino acids.